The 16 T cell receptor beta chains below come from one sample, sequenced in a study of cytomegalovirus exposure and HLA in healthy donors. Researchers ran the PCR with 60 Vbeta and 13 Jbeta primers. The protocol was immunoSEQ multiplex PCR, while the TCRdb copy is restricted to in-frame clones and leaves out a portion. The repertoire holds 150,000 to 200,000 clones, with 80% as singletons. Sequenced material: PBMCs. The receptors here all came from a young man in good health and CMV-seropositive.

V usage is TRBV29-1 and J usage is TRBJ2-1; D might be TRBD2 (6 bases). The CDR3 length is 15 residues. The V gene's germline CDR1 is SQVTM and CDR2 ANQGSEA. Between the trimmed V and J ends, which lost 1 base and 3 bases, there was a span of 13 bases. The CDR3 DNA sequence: TGCAGCGTTGAAGGGCGGGGTGACTACTACAATGAGCAGTTCTTC. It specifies CSVEGRGDYYNEQFF.

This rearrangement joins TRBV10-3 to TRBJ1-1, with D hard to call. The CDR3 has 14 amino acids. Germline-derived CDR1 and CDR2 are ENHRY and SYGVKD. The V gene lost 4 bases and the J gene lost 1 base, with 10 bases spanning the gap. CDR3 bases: TGTGCCATCAGTGCCGCAGAAAGGAACACTGAAGCTTTCTTT. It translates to CAISAAERNTEAFF.

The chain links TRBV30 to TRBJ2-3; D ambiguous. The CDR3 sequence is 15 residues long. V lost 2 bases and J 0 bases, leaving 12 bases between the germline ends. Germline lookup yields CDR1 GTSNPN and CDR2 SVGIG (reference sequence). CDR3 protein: CAWSSGSLSTDTQYF. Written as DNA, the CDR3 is TGTGCCTGGAGTTCTGGTAGCCTTAGCACAGATACGCAGTATTTT.

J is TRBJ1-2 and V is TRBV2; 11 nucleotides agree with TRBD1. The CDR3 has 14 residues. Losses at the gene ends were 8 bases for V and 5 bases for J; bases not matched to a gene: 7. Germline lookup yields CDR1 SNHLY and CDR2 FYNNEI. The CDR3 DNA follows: TGTGCCAGCGGGCCGGGACAGGGGGAGTATGGCTACACCTTC. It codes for CASGPGQGEYGYTF.

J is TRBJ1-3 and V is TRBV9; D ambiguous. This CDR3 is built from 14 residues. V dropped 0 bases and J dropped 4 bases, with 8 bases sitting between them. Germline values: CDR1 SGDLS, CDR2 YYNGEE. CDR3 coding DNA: TGTGCCAGCAGCGTAGCAGGTCTGGGAAACACCATATATTTT. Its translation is CASSVAGLGNTIYF.

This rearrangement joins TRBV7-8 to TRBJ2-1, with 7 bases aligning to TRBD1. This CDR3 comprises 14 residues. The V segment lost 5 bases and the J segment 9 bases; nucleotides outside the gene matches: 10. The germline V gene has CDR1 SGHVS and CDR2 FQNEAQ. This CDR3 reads CASSLSQGVTEQFF. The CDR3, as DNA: TGTGCCAGCAGCCTAAGCCAGGGGGTTACTGAGCAGTTCTTC.

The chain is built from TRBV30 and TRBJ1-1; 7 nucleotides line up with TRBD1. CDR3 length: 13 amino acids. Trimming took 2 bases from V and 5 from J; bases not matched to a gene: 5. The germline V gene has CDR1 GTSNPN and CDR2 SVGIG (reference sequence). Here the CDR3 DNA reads TGTGCCTGGAGTCCAGGGGGGTGGACTGAAGCTTTCTTT. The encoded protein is CAWSPGGWTEAFF.

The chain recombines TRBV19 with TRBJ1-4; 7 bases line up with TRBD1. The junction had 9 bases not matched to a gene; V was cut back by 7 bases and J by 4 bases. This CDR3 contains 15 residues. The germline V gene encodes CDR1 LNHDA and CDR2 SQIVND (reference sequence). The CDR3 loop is CASNEGAGSNEKLFF. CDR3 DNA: TGTGCCAGTAACGAGGGGGCCGGGAGTAATGAAAAACTGTTTTTT.

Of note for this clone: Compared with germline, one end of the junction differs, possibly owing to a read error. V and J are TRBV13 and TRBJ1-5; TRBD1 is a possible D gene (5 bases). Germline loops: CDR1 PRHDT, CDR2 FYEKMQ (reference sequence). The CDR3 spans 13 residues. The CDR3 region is CVSSDSPNQPQHF. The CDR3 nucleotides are TGTGTCAGCAGTGACAGCCCCAATCAGCCCCAGCATTTT.

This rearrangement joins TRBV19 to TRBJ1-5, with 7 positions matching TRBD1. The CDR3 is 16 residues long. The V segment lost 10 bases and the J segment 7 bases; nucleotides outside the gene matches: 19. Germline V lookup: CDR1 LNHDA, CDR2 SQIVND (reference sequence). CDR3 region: CATKLMLTGSGQPQHF. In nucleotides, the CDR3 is TGTGCCACTAAGTTAATGTTGACAGGGTCTGGGCAGCCCCAGCATTTT.

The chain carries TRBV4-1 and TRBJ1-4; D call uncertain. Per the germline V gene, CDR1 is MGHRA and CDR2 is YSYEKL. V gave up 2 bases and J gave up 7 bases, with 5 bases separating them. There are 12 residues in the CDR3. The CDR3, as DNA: TGCGCCAGCAGCCAAATATCTGAAAAACTGTTTTTT. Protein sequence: CASSQISEKLFF.

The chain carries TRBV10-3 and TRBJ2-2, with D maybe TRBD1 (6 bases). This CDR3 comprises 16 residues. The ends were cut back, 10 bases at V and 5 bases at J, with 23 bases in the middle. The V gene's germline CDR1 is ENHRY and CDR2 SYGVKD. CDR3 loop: CATGADSSRETGELFF. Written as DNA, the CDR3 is TGTGCCACAGGGGCGGACAGCTCCCGGGAAACCGGGGAGCTGTTTTTT.

In DNA form, the CDR3 reads TGTGCCAGCAGTTATCGGACTAGCGGGACCTACGAGCAGTACTTC. It codes for CASSYRTSGTYEQYF. The J gene is TRBJ2-7, the V gene TRBV6-5; 12 bases line up with TRBD2. Losses at the gene ends were 3 bases for V and 2 bases for J; bases not matched to a gene: 2. This CDR3 contains 15 residues. Germline values: CDR1 MNHEY, CDR2 SVGAGI.

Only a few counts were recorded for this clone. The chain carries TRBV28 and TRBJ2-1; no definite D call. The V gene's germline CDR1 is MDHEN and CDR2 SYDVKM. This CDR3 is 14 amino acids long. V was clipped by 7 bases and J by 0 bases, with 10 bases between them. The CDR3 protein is CASKLESSYNEQFF. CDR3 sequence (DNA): TGTGCCAGCAAACTCGAAAGCTCCTACAATGAGCAGTTCTTC.

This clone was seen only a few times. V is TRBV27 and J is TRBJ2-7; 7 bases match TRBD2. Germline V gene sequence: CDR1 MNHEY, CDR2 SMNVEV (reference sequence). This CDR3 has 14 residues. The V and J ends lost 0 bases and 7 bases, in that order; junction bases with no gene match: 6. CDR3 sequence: CASSLSAGLGEQYF. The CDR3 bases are TGTGCCAGCAGTTTATCGGCCGGACTAGGAGAGCAGTACTTC.

The DNA of the CDR3 is TGTGCCAGCAGTTACGGGGACAGGGACTATGGCTACACCTTC. This translates into CASSYGDRDYGYTF. This rearrangement joins TRBV6-5 to TRBJ1-2, with TRBD1 matching 9 bases. Germline-derived CDR1 and CDR2 are MNHEY and SVGAGI. The V gene end was trimmed by 2 bases and the J gene end by 3 bases; junction bases not matched to a gene: 1. This CDR3 contains 14 residues.